These 22 T cell receptor beta chains share one sample of origin, sequenced in a study of T-cell memory formation after mild COVID-19. TCRdb re-analysed the 5' RACE reads in MiXCR, keeping a single row per CDR3 protein. This table holds roughly 300,000 distinct CDR3 sequences, approximately 15% found once. The sequenced sample consisted of PBMCs or a T cell subset sorted from them (not recorded which). All receptors come from a man in his late teens or twenties who had mild COVID-19 (a few samples of this study predate the infection). Cell type and time point are not known.

This clonotype has a count of ten or more. The chain uses TRBV7-2 and TRBJ1-5, with TRBD1 as a possible D gene (6 bases). Germline assignment: CDR1 SGHTA and CDR2 FQGNSA. Trimming pared 1 base from V and 11 bases from J, leaving 21 bases between. CDR3 length: 16 amino acids. The CDR3 sequence is CASSLDGAGGGRAQHF. The CDR3 DNA is TGTGCCAGCAGCTTAGATGGCGCCGGAGGGGGTCGGGCCCAGCATTTT. Filled out from reference TRBV7-2 and TRBJ1-5, the complete variable domain reads GAGVSQSPSNKVTEKGKDVELRCDPISGHTALYWYRQSLGQGLEFLIYFQGNSAPDKSGLPSDRFSAERTGGSVSTLTIQRTQQEDSAVYLCASSLDGAGGGRAQHFGDGTRLSIL.

This chain links TRBV5-1 with TRBJ2-7; tentative D call: TRBD1 (6 bases). Trimming removed 3 bases at V and 6 bases at J, with 16 bases between. The CDR3 runs 14 residues. Looked up from germline, CDR1 is SGHRS and CDR2 is YFSETQ. This CDR3 is CASSSYRAPCEQYV. The CDR3 coding sequence is TGCGCCAGCAGCTCGTACAGGGCTCCCTGCGAGCAGTACGTC.

CDR3 in amino acids: CSVSSGGPSYNEQFF. The CDR3 nucleotides read TGCAGCGTTTCTAGCGGGGGTCCCTCCTACAATGAGCAGTTCTTC. This rearrangement joins TRBV29-1 to TRBJ2-1; 10 bases line up with TRBD2. J gave up 0 bases and V 5 bases, and 4 bases lay outside the gene matches. Germline V gives CDR1 SQVTM, CDR2 ANQGSEA. The CDR3 sequence is 15 residues long.

This clonotype was seen a few times. This rearrangement joins TRBV7-2 to TRBJ2-3; D unclear. The germline V and J ends were trimmed by 5 bases and 5 bases, with 14 bases remaining between them. The CDR3 sequence is 14 residues long. CDR1 is SGHTA and CDR2 is FQGNSA in the germline V gene. The CDR3 is CASSPARRLDTQYF. The DNA of the CDR3 is TGTGCCAGCAGCCCGGCCCGGCGGCTAGATACGCAGTATTTT.

The chain couples TRBV11-2 to TRBJ2-5, with D perhaps matching TRBD1 (6 bases). Germline V gene data show CDR1 as SGHAT and CDR2 as FQNNGV. The V gene lost 6 bases and the J gene lost 2 bases, with 16 bases spanning the gap. This CDR3 region has 15 residues. The CDR3: CASRSLKGVQETQYF. For the CDR3, the DNA is TGTGCCAGCAGGTCCCTAAAGGGGGTACAAGAGACCCAGTACTTC.

The chain carries TRBV29-1 and TRBJ2-7, with D possibly being TRBD1 (6 bases). Trimming left V 4 bases short and J 4 bases short, with 8 bases between. In germline, CDR1 is SQVTM, CDR2 ANQGSEA. The CDR3 has 11 residues. The CDR3 DNA is TGCAGCGTTGGAGGGGGTTACGAGCAGTACTTC. Its translation: CSVGGGYEQYF.

The genes are TRBV4-1 and TRBJ2-7; a possible D gene is TRBD1 (6 bases). The germline V gene has CDR1 MGHRA and CDR2 YSYEKL. With 1 base removed from V and 4 bases from J, the gap between germline ends came to 11 bases. This CDR3 contains 14 residues. The chain's CDR3 is CASSQGQGWYEQYV. CDR3 DNA: TGCGCCAGCAGCCAAGGGCAGGGGTGGTACGAGCAGTACGTC.

This clonotype was picked up a small number of times. Its ends do not fully match the called genes, so a read error is possible. The CDR3 sequence is CASNLAGGNYEQYF. The CDR3 DNA sequence: TGTGCCAGCAATTTAGCGGGGGGCAACTACGAGCAGTACTTC. This rearrangement joins TRBV27 to TRBJ2-7; 10 bases agree with TRBD2. Per germline, CDR1 MNHEY and CDR2 SMNVEV (reference sequence). This CDR3 region has 14 residues.

This clonotype was seen repeatedly, ten times or more. The chain joins TRBV20-1 to TRBJ1-5; D possibly corresponds to TRBD1 (5 bases). Per the germline V gene, CDR1 is DFQATT and CDR2 is SNEGSKA (reference sequence). The V gene lost 1 base and the J gene lost 2 bases, with 18 bases spanning the gap. The CDR3 sequence is 17 residues long. The CDR3 is CSARVGHAPYGNQPQHF. The CDR3 DNA sequence: TGCAGTGCTAGAGTCGGACACGCACCCTATGGCAATCAGCCCCAGCATTTT.

The chain recombines TRBV9 with TRBJ2-7; D gene uncertain. Germline V gene lookup returns CDR1 SGDLS and CDR2 YYNGEE. The CDR3 loop spans 16 amino acids. Trimming removed 0 bases from V and 0 bases from J, with 13 bases in between. CDR3 bases: TGTGCCAGCAGCGTAGGGTTCGGAGCTGTCTCCTACGAGCAGTACTTC. Protein sequence: CASSVGFGAVSYEQYF.

The CDR3 spells CAISESTSGGADTQYF. The CDR3, as DNA: TGTGCCATCAGTGAGTCGACTAGCGGGGGGGCAGATACGCAGTATTTT. The rearrangement joins TRBV10-3 to TRBJ2-3; 14 bases line up with TRBD2. V lost 0 bases and J lost 4; bases outside the gene matches: 0. CDR1 and CDR2 (germline): ENHRY, SYGVKD. This CDR3 has 16 residues.

This clonotype has a count of ten or more. The CDR3 here is CAIQQTSGAGETQYF. CDR3 sequence (DNA): TGCGCCATCCAGCAGACTAGCGGGGCCGGGGAGACCCAGTACTTC. This chain uses TRBV10-2 with TRBJ2-5, with 11 bases matching TRBD2. CDR3 length: 15 residues. The V segment lost 10 bases and the J segment 5 bases; nucleotides outside the gene matches: 12. Germline V gene data show CDR1 as WSHSY and CDR2 as SAAADI.

In nucleotides, the CDR3 is TGTGCCAGCAGTACAACCGGGCCGACCTACGAGCAGTACTTC. Translation gives CASSTTGPTYEQYF. The chain couples TRBV12-3 or TRBV12-4 to TRBJ2-7; no definite D call. Trimming shortened V by 5 bases and J by 2 bases, and 13 bases separated the two germline ends. CDR3 length: 14 amino acids.

The CDR3, as DNA: TGTGCCAGCAGCTTTGGCAGCGGGGGTTCCTACGAGCAGTACGTC. Translating gives CASSFGSGGSYEQYV. The V gene is TRBV7-9, the J gene TRBJ2-7; 8 bases are shared with TRBD2. From germline, CDR1 is SEHNR and CDR2 FQNEAQ (reference sequence). CDR3 length equals 15 residues. Trimming cost V 3 bases and J 1 base; bases outside gene matches: 5.

The chain links TRBV12-3 or TRBV12-4 to TRBJ2-7, with 11 bases identical to TRBD2. The CDR3 has 19 residues. Trimming at V came to 3 bases and at J to 1 base, leaving 14 bases not matched to a gene. CDR3: CASSFGFRLAGPGSYEQYF. The CDR3 DNA sequence: TGTGCCAGCAGTTTTGGGTTCCGACTAGCGGGGCCAGGTTCCTACGAGCAGTACTTC.

This chain connects TRBV6-6 to TRBJ2-2, with a tentative D call TRBD1 (5 bases). The V and J ends lost 0 bases and 6 bases respectively, with 14 bases between them. CDR3 length equals 16 residues. Germline V gene sequence: CDR1 MNHNY, CDR2 SVGAGI (reference sequence). DNA for the CDR3: TGTGCCAGCAGTTACTCGTCCCAGGGTAATGCCGGGGAGCTGTTTTTT. This translates into CASSYSSQGNAGELFF.

V is TRBV7-2 and J is TRBJ2-5, with 11 positions matching TRBD2. With 6 bases clipped from V and 5 bases from J, the junction kept 11 bases outside the gene matches. Germline CDR1 reads SGHTA; CDR2 reads FQGNSA. The CDR3 consists of 16 residues. DNA for the CDR3: TGTGCCAGCAGGATCAATAGCGGGGGGGTCGGTGAGACCCAGTACTTC. Translated, it gives CASRINSGGVGETQYF.

The chain employs TRBV7-2 and TRBJ2-4; 8 bases line up with TRBD2. The J segment lost 8 bases and the V segment lost 5 bases, leaving 14 bases of the junction unmatched. Germline CDR1 is SGHTA and CDR2 is FQGNSA. This CDR3 is built from 16 residues. In nucleotides, the CDR3 is TGTGCCAGCAGCCATAGAACGACGGGGGGGCCGGACATTCAGTACTTC. Its protein product is CASSHRTTGGPDIQYF.

Remarks on this clonotype: This may arise from a read error, as a much more abundant clone is one base away. V gene TRBV7-2 combines with J gene TRBJ1-1; the D gene is possibly TRBD1 (6 bases). CDR1 SGHTA and CDR2 FQGNSA come from the germline V gene. The CDR3 is made up of 14 amino acids. Between the trimmed V and J ends, which lost 5 bases and 0 bases, there was a span of 10 bases. Written as DNA, the CDR3 is TGTGCCAGCAGCGTCCGACAGGTGAACACTGAAGCTTTCTTT. Protein sequence: CASSVRQVNTEAFF.

This clonotype was counted a few times. The rearrangement uses TRBV12-3 or TRBV12-4 and TRBJ1-5, with D possibly TRBD1 on 5 matching bases. The ends were cut back, 5 bases at V and 0 bases at J, with 11 bases in the middle. The CDR3 runs 15 residues. The CDR3 spells CASSPDRYSNQPQHF. CDR3 in DNA: TGTGCCAGCAGTCCCGACAGATATAGCAATCAGCCCCAGCATTTT.

About this clonotype: Compared with germline, one end of the junction differs, possibly owing to a read error. This chain links TRBV6-5 with TRBJ2-7, with TRBD2 matching over 10 bases. CDR1 and CDR2 (germline): MNHEY, SVGAGI. The CDR3 runs to 15 residues. CDR3 bases: TGTGCCAGCAGACCGCTCAGCGGGGGGGACTACAAGCAGTACTTC. Translated, it gives CASRPLSGGDYKQYF.

This clonotype turned up a few times. This chain links TRBV7-2 with TRBJ2-7; D is perhaps TRBD1 (5 bases). The CDR3 totals 16 residues. V was clipped by 1 base and J by 1 base, with 14 bases between them. The germline V gene encodes CDR1 SGHTA and CDR2 FQGNSA. DNA of the CDR3: TGTGCCAGCAGCTTAGGAGGCGGCAGGGCGTCCTACGAGCAGTACTTC. Encoded protein: CASSLGGGRASYEQYF. Combining the CDR3 with reference TRBV7-2 and TRBJ2-7 gives the whole variable domain GAGVSQSPSNKVTEKGKDVELRCDPISGHTALYWYRQSLGQGLEFLIYFQGNSAPDKSGLPSDRFSAERTGGSVSTLTIQRTQQEDSAVYLCASSLGGGRASYEQYFGPGTRLTVT.